This T cell receptor (beta chain) appears in the sequencing data of a study of T cell changes during pregnancy in multiple sclerosis. Clones were read by immunoSEQ multiplex PCR, and TCRdb kept only the in-frame ones, dropping some. The profile covers 40,000 to 55,000 clones, with almost 90% appearing a single time and 4% to 6% taken by the ten largest. Germline V gene sequence: CDR1 SGHTS, CDR2 YDEGEE. The V and J ends lost 1 base and 3 bases respectively, with 10 bases between them. This CDR3 is built from 14 residues. This specimen consisted of peripheral blood, obtained in the second trimester of pregnancy. The rearrangement links TRBV5-8 to TRBJ1-2; D unclear. The receptor comes from a female donor in good health, enrolled as a control in a pregnancy study. CDR3 in amino acids: CASSLPTDYYGYTF. The CDR3 bases are TGTGCCAGCAGCTTGCCGACGGACTACTATGGCTACACCTTC.